This T cell receptor (beta chain) derives from a study of cytotoxic CD8 clonotypes in ibrutinib-treated CLL. Study overall: Patients attained approximately 25 partial and 2 complete responses; at median about 74 months, about 14 remained remitted while 12 progressed. Study-wide results and caveats: Circulating CD8+ T-cell counts were tracked by baseline clonality, which exceeded that of age-matched healthy donors. Clonality went up at the time of ibrutinib response, stayed stable in sustained remission, and later dropped back toward its baseline level at progression.

About this clone itself: As yet, its antigen is unknown.

Using immunoSEQ multiplex PCR, the repertoire was profiled, and TCRdb retains in-frame clones only, with some absent. The sample comprises tens of thousands of clones, about half of which are singletons, and about 19% rests with the top ten. Deletions cut 2 bases from V and 3 bases from J, with 10 bases between. The CDR3 is made up of 14 amino acids. Germline assignment: CDR1 MNHEY and CDR2 SVGAGI. Sequencing was performed on PBMCs, taken before ibrutinib treatment. The source is a human donor with chronic lymphocytic leukemia. The chain joins TRBV6-5 to TRBJ1-1; maybe TRBD1 (6 bases). CDR3 nucleotides: TGTGCCAGCAGTTACAGGGGGAGGTACACTGAAGCTTTCTTT. Its translation is CASSYRGRYTEAFF.